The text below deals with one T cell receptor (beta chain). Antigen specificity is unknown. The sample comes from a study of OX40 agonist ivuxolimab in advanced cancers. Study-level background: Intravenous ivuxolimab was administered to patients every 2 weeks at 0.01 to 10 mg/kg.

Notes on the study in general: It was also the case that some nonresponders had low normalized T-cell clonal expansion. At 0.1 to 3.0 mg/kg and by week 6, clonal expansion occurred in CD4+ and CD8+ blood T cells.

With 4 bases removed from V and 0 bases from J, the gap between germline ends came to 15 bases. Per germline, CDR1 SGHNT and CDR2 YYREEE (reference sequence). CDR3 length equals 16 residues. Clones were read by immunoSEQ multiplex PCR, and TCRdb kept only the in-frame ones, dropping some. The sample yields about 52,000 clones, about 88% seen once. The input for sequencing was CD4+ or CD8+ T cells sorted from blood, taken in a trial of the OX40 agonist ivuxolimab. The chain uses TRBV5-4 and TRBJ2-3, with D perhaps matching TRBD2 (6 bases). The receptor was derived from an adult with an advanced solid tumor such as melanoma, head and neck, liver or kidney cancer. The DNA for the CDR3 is TGTGCCAGCAGCCAATCTCCGGGGGAGAGCACAGATACGCAGTATTTT. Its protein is CASSQSPGESTDTQYF.